These 21 T cell receptor beta chains originate from one sample sequenced in a study of shared clonotypes between healthy human individuals. Repertoires were generated with immunoSEQ multiplex PCR, while TCRdb's copy carries only in-frame clones and drops some. The data show 2 million to 2.5 million clones, with less than 95% seen just once and approximately 0.4% held by the top ten. The sequenced material came from naive CD4+ T cells from PBMCs. The subset: CD45RA+ positively selected. The origin of the receptors is a man between 18 and 35 years old in good health. Some clones in this sample may be carry-over from other donors' samples.

V and J are TRBV5-6 and TRBJ1-2, with 7 bases identical to TRBD1. CDR3 length equals 13 residues. Per germline, CDR1 SGHDT and CDR2 YYEEEE. V shed 2 bases and J 8 bases; nucleotides not matched to a gene: 6. CDR3 protein: CASSLGTDGGYTF. CDR3 sequence (DNA): TGTGCCAGCAGCTTAGGGACAGATGGCGGCTACACCTTC.

This clone occurred once. The V and J genes are TRBV2 and TRBJ2-3; D unclear. V gave up 10 bases and J gave up 4 bases, with 15 bases separating them. The CDR3 loop spans 13 amino acids. CDR1 and CDR2 from the germline V gene are SNHLY and FYNNEI. The CDR3 nucleotides are TGTGCCACCTCGTATGGTAGGGCAGATACGCAGTATTTT. Translation: CATSYGRADTQYF.

V usage is TRBV21-1 and J usage is TRBJ1-1. TRBV21-1 constitutes a pseudogene. The CDR3 consists of 14 residues. The chain's CDR3 is CASSKIPGETEAFF. DNA for the CDR3: TGTGCCAGCAGCAAGATCCCCGGGGAGACTGAAGCTTTCTTT.

This clone was observed once. The chain carries TRBV28 and TRBJ1-2, with D uncertain. Trimming removed 3 bases at V and 3 bases at J, with 14 bases between. The V gene's germline CDR1 is MDHEN and CDR2 SYDVKM. The CDR3 runs to 15 residues. The CDR3 coding sequence is TGTGCCAGCAGTTTGGTTGGGTGGGATGACTATGGCTACACCTTC. It encodes CASSLVGWDDYGYTF.

This clone was detected only a few times. The V and J genes are TRBV28 and TRBJ1-1; D uncertain. The CDR3 is made up of 13 amino acids. Germline CDR1 MDHEN, CDR2 SYDVKM. V was pared by 7 bases and J by 1 base, with 10 bases between. Here the CDR3 DNA reads TGTGCCAGCATGGTCATTCGGAACACTGAAGCTTTCTTT. It specifies CASMVIRNTEAFF.

As regards this clone: Different DNA sequences within this sample yield the same CDR3. The V gene is TRBV5-6, the J gene TRBJ1-5; D is undetermined. The length of the CDR3 is 15 residues. V lost 0 bases and J 0 bases, leaving 7 bases between the germline ends. CDR1 and CDR2 from the germline V gene are SGHDT and YYEEEE. CDR3 loop: CASSLGPHSNQPQHF. For the CDR3, the DNA is TGTGCCAGCAGCTTGGGGCCTCATAGCAATCAGCCCCAGCATTTT.

V and J are TRBV7-8 and TRBJ2-1, with 8 bases identical to TRBD2. The CDR3 is made up of 16 amino acids. The germline V gene encodes CDR1 SGHVS and CDR2 FQNEAQ. The V gene end was trimmed by 5 bases and the J gene end by 0 bases; junction bases not matched to a gene: 6. The CDR3 loop reads CASSPIAGPSYNEQFF. The DNA for the CDR3 is TGTGCCAGCAGCCCGATAGCGGGACCCTCCTACAATGAGCAGTTCTTC.

The rearrangement links TRBV11-1 to TRBJ2-7; 7 bases fit TRBD1. V lost 5 bases to trimming and J lost 5 bases; unmatched junction nucleotides: 0. Germline V CDR1 and CDR2: SGHAT, FQDESV (reference sequence). The CDR3 spans 11 residues. The CDR3 reads CASSQGDEQYF. Written as DNA, the CDR3 is TGTGCCAGCAGCCAGGGGGACGAGCAGTACTTC. Supplemented by reference TRBV11-1 and TRBJ2-7, the full variable domain reads EAEVAQSPRYKITEKSQAVAFWCDPISGHATLYWYRQILGQGPELLVQFQDESVVDDSQLPKDRFSAERLKGVDSTLKIQPAELGDSAMYLCASSQGDEQYFGPGTRLTVT.

On this clone itself: Distinct nucleotide sequences in the sample also encode this CDR3. The chain carries TRBV5-1 and TRBJ1-1; D gene ambiguous. Germline V lookup: CDR1 SGHRS, CDR2 YFSETQ. The CDR3 has 14 residues. Trimming pared 2 bases from V and 1 base from J, leaving 9 bases between. The CDR3 nucleotides are TGCGCCAGCAGCTTTCAAACTGAGAACACTGAAGCTTTCTTT. Its protein is CASSFQTENTEAFF.

The genes are TRBV10-3 and TRBJ2-1; 8 nucleotides match TRBD2. V lost 4 bases, J lost 4 bases, and 9 bases stayed unmatched. Germline assignment: CDR1 ENHRY and CDR2 SYGVKD. The CDR3 spans 16 residues. The CDR3 here is CAISVGSGRSYNEQFF. CDR3 nucleotide sequence: TGTGCCATCAGTGTCGGGAGCGGGAGATCGTACAATGAGCAGTTCTTC.

The chain is built from TRBV18 and TRBJ1-3; perhaps TRBD1 as D (5 bases). The CDR3 consists of 14 residues. The V and J ends lost 5 bases and 4 bases respectively, with 12 bases between them. Looked up from germline, CDR1 is KGHSH and CDR2 is LQKENI. CDR3 DNA: TGTGCCAGCTCAAGTTCCCAGGGCGGAAACACCATATATTTT. It translates to CASSSSQGGNTIYF.

The CDR3 coding sequence is TGCGCCAGCAGCTCAACAGGGGGAGCTAGCGGGAGAGGGTGGGAGACCCAGTACTTC. This codes for CASSSTGGASGRGWETQYF. The chain joins TRBV4-1 to TRBJ2-5, with 10 bases that match TRBD2. The CDR3 extends over 19 amino acids. Germline V gene data show CDR1 as MGHRA and CDR2 as YSYEKL. With V trimmed by 5 bases and J by 5 bases, 20 bases remained unmatched.

The J gene is TRBJ2-7, the V gene TRBV28; 7 bases agree with TRBD1. This CDR3 has 13 amino acids. Germline V gives CDR1 MDHEN, CDR2 SYDVKM. V dropped 7 bases and J dropped 5; count of bases not matched to a gene: 8. CDR3 protein: CASKEGAINEQYF. CDR3 nucleotide sequence: TGTGCCAGCAAAGAGGGGGCGATCAACGAGCAGTACTTC.

The chain carries TRBV10-3 and TRBJ2-5, with D possibly being TRBD2 (5 bases). Per the germline V gene, CDR1 is ENHRY and CDR2 is SYGVKD. This CDR3 contains 13 residues. V was pared by 3 bases and J by 4 bases, with 9 bases between. The CDR3 region is CAISDGEGETQYF. CDR3 nucleotide sequence: TGTGCCATCAGTGATGGAGAGGGAGAGACCCAGTACTTC.

Points on this clone: Other DNA sequences in this sample translate to the same CDR3. The V call is TRBV6-5, the J call TRBJ2-7; 10 positions agree with TRBD1. The germline gives CDR1 MNHEY, CDR2 SVGAGI. The CDR3 consists of 15 residues. With V trimmed by 2 bases and J by 2 bases, 3 bases remained unmatched. The CDR3 DNA sequence: TGTGCCAGCAGTTACCGGGACAGGGGTACCTACGAGCAGTACTTC. Translation gives CASSYRDRGTYEQYF.

The chain recombines TRBV7-2 with TRBJ2-3; D perhaps matches TRBD2 (5 bases). CDR1 SGHTA and CDR2 FQGNSA come from the germline V gene. V lost 1 base to trimming and J lost 0 bases, with 8 bases between them. The CDR3 runs 15 residues. The CDR3 DNA follows: TGTGCCAGCAGCTTAGGGACTCCTAGCACAGATACGCAGTATTTT. Translation gives CASSLGTPSTDTQYF.

The CDR3 sequence: CASSFTGGYTEQFF. CDR3 in DNA: TGTGCCAGCAGCTTCACGGGAGGCTATACTGAGCAGTTCTTC. J is TRBJ2-1 and V is TRBV11-3, with 7 bases aligning to TRBD2. The CDR3 extends over 14 amino acids. V was clipped by 3 bases and J by 9 bases; unmatched bases: 8. CDR1 is SGHNT, CDR2 YENEEA, per germline.

This chain uses TRBV15 with TRBJ2-7, with D perhaps matching TRBD1 (6 bases). The CDR3 spans 15 residues. Per germline, CDR1 LNHNV and CDR2 YYDKDF (reference sequence). The V end was cut by 2 bases, the J end by 4 bases, with 15 bases between. In DNA, the CDR3 is TGTGCCACCAGCAGATTTGGGGCAGGGGAGTACGAGCAGTACTTC. It codes for CATSRFGAGEYEQYF. Looking up the rest from reference TRBV15 and TRBJ2-7 gives the full variable domain: DAMVIQNPRYQVTQFGKPVTLSCSQTLNHNVMYWYQQKSSQAPKLLFHYYDKDFNNEADTPDNFQSRRPNTSFCFLDIRSPGLGDTAMYLCATSRFGAGEYEQYFGPGTRLTVT.

This chain uses TRBV4-2 with TRBJ1-1; D unclear. The CDR3 is 14 amino acids. V was cut by 3 bases and J by 4 bases, with 12 bases left in between. Germline CDR1 is LGHNA and CDR2 is YNFKEQ. Here the CDR3 DNA reads TGTGCCAGCAGCCAGGGCCTTCCCTTCACTGAAGCTTTCTTT. It is translated as CASSQGLPFTEAFF.

This rearrangement joins TRBV6-5 to TRBJ1-4, with D possibly TRBD1 on 6 matching bases. Trimming took 0 bases from V and 5 from J, leaving 7 bases between them. This CDR3 has 14 residues. Germline V gene sequence: CDR1 MNHEY, CDR2 SVGAGI. The CDR3 loop is CASSYSTGNEKLFF. In nucleotides, the CDR3 is TGTGCCAGCAGTTACTCGACAGGAAATGAAAAACTGTTTTTT.

This chain joins TRBV6-5 and TRBJ1-1; D perhaps matches TRBD1 (5 bases). Germline assignment: CDR1 MNHEY and CDR2 SVGAGI. This CDR3 region has 14 residues. The V end lost 6 bases, the J end lost 3 bases, and 14 bases lay between the germline ends. The CDR3, as DNA: TGTGCCAGCAGGAGGGATGGGACCGACACTGAAGCTTTCTTT. Translated: CASRRDGTDTEAFF.